This TCR beta chain was obtained from a study of T cells in localized non-small cell lung cancer. Notes on the study in general: In adjacent lung, a median roughly 62 of the top 100 tumor clones were found.

To note about this clone: Its matching antigen is unknown.

Assay used: immunoSEQ multiplex PCR; TCRdb lists only in-frame clones, some missing. There are approximately 88,000 clones in the sample; roughly 93% occur only once, and over 4% lies in the top ten. The CDR3 has 12 amino acids. V was cut by 6 bases and J by 5 bases, with 10 bases left in between. CDR1 and CDR2 (germline): SEHNR, FQNEAQ (reference sequence). Specimen: PBMCs, collected before any cancer treatment. The chain carries TRBV7-9 and TRBJ2-5; D is unresolved. The origin of this receptor is a woman aged 35 to 70 with stage II squamous cell lung carcinoma. The CDR3 region has the DNA TGTGCCAGCAGTTCGAACGTTGAGACCCAGTACTTC. It is translated as CASSSNVETQYF.